These 22 T cell receptor beta chains were all obtained from the same sample, sequenced in a study of blood T cell repertoires in COVID-19. Libraries were prepared by immunoSEQ multiplex PCR; TCRdb keeps only in-frame clonotypes and omits some of them. Of about 160,000 clones listed, just under 90% are singletons. The sequenced sample consisted of peripheral blood. These receptors were taken from a woman in her seventies with COVID-19, enrolled during active disease.

This chain links TRBV6-4 with TRBJ2-2, with a tentative D call TRBD1 (5 bases). V lost 2 bases and J lost 6, with 22 bases in between. This CDR3 is built from 18 residues. Germline V lookup: CDR1 MRHNA, CDR2 SNTAGT. The CDR3 DNA reads as TGTGCCAGCAGTGACCAGGCCCGGACAAATATTAACGCCGGGGAGCTGTTTTTT. Protein sequence: CASSDQARTNINAGELFF.

V gene TRBV6-6 combines with J gene TRBJ1-2; 7 nucleotides align to TRBD1. The CDR3 runs to 16 residues. The V and J ends lost 0 bases and 2 bases, in that order; junction bases with no gene match: 6. Germline V CDR1 and CDR2: MNHNY, SVGAGI (reference sequence). CDR3 DNA sequence: TGTGCCAGCAGTTACTCGCCTACAGGGGCGAACTATGGCTACACCTTC. It encodes CASSYSPTGANYGYTF.

This chain joins TRBV2 and TRBJ2-1, with TRBD1 matching over 7 bases. V lost 5 bases to trimming and J lost 0 bases; unmatched junction nucleotides: 13. The CDR3 runs to 18 residues. CDR1 and CDR2 from the germline V gene are SNHLY and FYNNEI. CDR3 in DNA: TGTGCCAGCAGTCTACCCAACTGGGACAGCTTCTCCTACAATGAGCAGTTCTTC. It translates to CASSLPNWDSFSYNEQFF.

The chain couples TRBV7-9 to TRBJ2-7, with D hard to call. This CDR3 region has 13 residues. CDR1 SEHNR and CDR2 FQNEAQ come from the germline V gene (reference sequence). V lost 6 bases to trimming and J lost 0 bases, with 9 bases between them. DNA for the CDR3: TGTGCCAGCAGGTCGTCCGGCTCCTACGAGCAGTACTTC. Residues: CASRSSGSYEQYF.

This rearrangement joins TRBV19 to TRBJ2-4; D is perhaps TRBD2 (6 bases). The V end was cut by 5 bases, the J end by 1 base, with 12 bases between. The CDR3 covers 15 residues. The V gene's germline CDR1 is LNHDA and CDR2 SQIVND (reference sequence). In DNA, the CDR3 is TGTGCCAGTAGTGGGGCAGGGAGGGCCAAAAACATTCAGTACTTC. Translation: CASSGAGRAKNIQYF.

V gene TRBV2 combines with J gene TRBJ1-3; TRBD1 matches at 7 bases. The V and J ends lost 7 bases and 0 bases, in that order; junction bases with no gene match: 9. The CDR3 covers 16 residues. Per the germline V gene, CDR1 is SNHLY and CDR2 is FYNNEI. The CDR3 bases are TGTGCCAGCACGGGACAGCTAGTTCTCTCTGGAAACACCATATATTTT. As protein: CASTGQLVLSGNTIYF.

The chain links TRBV19 to TRBJ1-5; no clear D. The CDR3 contains 14 residues. Germline V lookup: CDR1 LNHDA, CDR2 SQIVND (reference sequence). The V and J ends lost 3 bases and 3 bases respectively, with 9 bases between them. The CDR3 reads CASSIFQANQPQHF. The DNA for the CDR3 is TGTGCCAGTAGTATTTTCCAGGCCAATCAGCCCCAGCATTTT.

CDR3: CASSQAGSNQPQHF. The CDR3 DNA is TGTGCCAGCAGCCAAGCGGGAAGCAATCAGCCCCAGCATTTT. The chain combines TRBV3-1 (or the pseudogene TRBV3-2) with TRBJ1-5; D is unresolved. Trimming pared 1 base from V and 1 base from J, leaving 5 bases between. Germline CDR1 and CDR2: LGHDT and YNNKEL (reference sequence). The CDR3 loop spans 14 amino acids.

This clone was seen more than once but under ten times. J is TRBJ2-1 and V is TRBV4-2; 12 bases line up with TRBD2. V shed 4 bases and J 6 bases; nucleotides not matched to a gene: 7. This CDR3 contains 16 residues. Germline V gene data show CDR1 as LGHNA and CDR2 as YNFKEQ. The CDR3 bases are TGTGCCAGCAGCCTCCAACTAGCGGGGGGAATCAATGAGCAGTTCTTC. Translation: CASSLQLAGGINEQFF.

The chain recombines TRBV18 with TRBJ2-2; 12 bases are a match to TRBD1. The trim removed 0 bases at V and 4 bases at J, leaving 0 bases unmatched. In germline, CDR1 is KGHSH, CDR2 LQKENI. The CDR3 is made up of 16 amino acids. CDR3 sequence reads: CASSPPGQGATGELFF. In DNA, the CDR3 is TGTGCCAGCTCACCACCGGGACAGGGGGCCACCGGGGAGCTGTTTTTT.

Notes on this clone: Other DNA sequences of this sample code for an identical CDR3. The V call is TRBV18, the J call TRBJ2-1; TRBD2 aligns across 11 bases. CDR3 size: 15 residues. Germline CDR1 reads KGHSH; CDR2 reads LQKENI. V lost 5 bases and J lost 4; bases outside the gene matches: 4. The CDR3 region has the DNA TGTGCCAGCTCATCGCTAGCGGGGGGTTACAATGAGCAGTTCTTC. Protein: CASSSLAGGYNEQFF.

This sequence joins TRBV18 and TRBJ1-1; 7 bases map to TRBD1. CDR3 length: 12 amino acids. The ends lost 1 base at V and 8 bases at J; junction bases unmatched: 1. Germline-derived CDR1 and CDR2 are KGHSH and LQKENI. The CDR3 reads CASSPRQGEAFF. The CDR3 DNA reads as TGTGCCAGCTCACCACGACAGGGAGAAGCTTTCTTT.

The chain joins TRBV27 to TRBJ1-1; D is unclear. V was clipped by 2 bases and J by 5 bases, with 12 bases between them. The CDR3 consists of 14 residues. Germline assignment: CDR1 MNHEY and CDR2 SMNVEV (reference sequence). The CDR3 reads CASSLPGFWTEAFF. The CDR3 DNA reads TGTGCCAGCAGTTTACCCGGGTTTTGGACTGAAGCTTTCTTT.

The genes are TRBV20-1 and TRBJ1-6, with a possible D match to TRBD1 (6 bases). There are 16 residues in the CDR3. Germline V CDR1 and CDR2: DFQATT, SNEGSKA (reference sequence). Trimming removed 3 bases at V and 1 base at J, with 13 bases between. Here the CDR3 DNA reads TGCAGTGCTAGTATTGGGGGGGCGTCCTATAATTCACCCCTCCACTTT. It translates to CSASIGGASYNSPLHF.

The table lists this clone with a few counts. This chain joins TRBV28 and TRBJ1-1; D is uncertain. This CDR3 has 15 amino acids. V shed 7 bases and J shed 3 bases, with 18 bases lying between them. Germline V gene sequence: CDR1 MDHEN, CDR2 SYDVKM. The CDR3: CASNSGSLGYTEAFF. The CDR3 DNA follows: TGTGCCAGCAACTCGGGGTCCCTTGGGTACACTGAAGCTTTCTTT.

Only one count was recorded for this clone. This rearrangement joins TRBV2 to TRBJ2-1, with 8 bases matching TRBD2. From germline, CDR1 is SNHLY and CDR2 FYNNEI. The V and J ends lost 0 bases and 7 bases, in that order; junction bases with no gene match: 8. This CDR3 is 16 amino acids long. This chain's CDR3 is CASSEAWGLGGNEQFF. In nucleotides, the CDR3 is TGTGCCAGCAGTGAAGCGTGGGGACTAGGAGGTAATGAGCAGTTCTTC.

The chain recombines TRBV5-1 with TRBJ1-2, with 11 bases aligning to TRBD1. Germline CDR1 reads SGHRS; CDR2 reads YFSETQ. The CDR3 loop spans 14 amino acids. CDR3 bases: TGCGCACCTCGGACAGGGGGCTTTGGCTATGGCTACACCTTC. Its translation is CAPRTGGFGYGYTF.

The V and J genes are TRBV14 and TRBJ1-1; 7 bases match TRBD1. The CDR3 is made up of 14 amino acids. The germline gives CDR1 SGHDN, CDR2 FVKESK. Trimming removed 2 bases from V and 3 bases from J; junction bases left unmatched: 3. CDR3 sequence reads: CASSQFRGDTEAFF. CDR3 DNA: TGTGCCAGCAGCCAATTCAGGGGGGACACTGAAGCTTTCTTT.

V gene TRBV10-3 combines with J gene TRBJ2-5; TRBD1 aligns across 7 bases. Germline trimming cut 5 bases from V and 3 bases from J; bases unmatched to any gene: 3. CDR3 length: 13 residues. CDR1 and CDR2 (germline): ENHRY, SYGVKD. The CDR3 DNA is TGTGCCATCAGTAAGGACAGGAAAGAGACCCAGTACTTC. Residues: CAISKDRKETQYF.

This clone was detected only a few times. V gene TRBV5-1 combines with J gene TRBJ1-4, with TRBD1 identical over 8 bases. This CDR3 is built from 17 residues. The ends lost 1 base at V and 8 bases at J; junction bases unmatched: 13. CDR1 and CDR2 from the germline V gene are SGHRS and YFSETQ. The CDR3: CASSLPGQAFNREKLFF. CDR3 bases: TGCGCCAGCAGCTTGCCGGGACAGGCCTTCAACAGGGAAAAACTGTTTTTT.

The chain has TRBV5-4 and TRBJ1-6, with D maybe TRBD1 (6 bases). This CDR3 spans 15 amino acids. Between the trimmed V and J ends, which lost 1 base and 7 bases, there was a span of 12 bases. Germline V gene data show CDR1 as SGHNT and CDR2 as YYREEE (reference sequence). The CDR3 loop reads CASSLLGGENSPLHF. Written as DNA, the CDR3 is TGTGCCAGCAGCTTGCTTGGGGGCGAAAATTCACCCCTCCACTTT.

This clone was seen a few times. Other nucleotide sequences from this sample produce the same CDR3. The rearrangement joins TRBV29-1 to TRBJ1-1, with a weak D call TRBD1 (5 bases). The germline V gene has CDR1 SQVTM and CDR2 ANQGSEA. The CDR3 extends over 12 amino acids. The germline V and J ends were trimmed by 3 bases and 5 bases, with 10 bases remaining between them. As DNA, the CDR3 is TGCAGCGTTGATAGGGGAGGGACTGAAGCTTTCTTT. Translation: CSVDRGGTEAFF.